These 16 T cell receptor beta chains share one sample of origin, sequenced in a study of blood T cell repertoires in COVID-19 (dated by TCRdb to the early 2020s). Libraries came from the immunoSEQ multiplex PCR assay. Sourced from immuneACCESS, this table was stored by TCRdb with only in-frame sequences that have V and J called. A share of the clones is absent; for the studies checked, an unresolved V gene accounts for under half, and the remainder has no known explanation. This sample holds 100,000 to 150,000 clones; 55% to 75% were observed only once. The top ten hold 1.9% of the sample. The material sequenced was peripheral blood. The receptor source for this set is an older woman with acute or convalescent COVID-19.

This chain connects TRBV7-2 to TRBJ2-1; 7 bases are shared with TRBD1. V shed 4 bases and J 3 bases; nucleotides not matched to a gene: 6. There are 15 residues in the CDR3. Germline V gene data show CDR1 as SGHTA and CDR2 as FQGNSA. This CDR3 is CASSYRQGSYNEQFF. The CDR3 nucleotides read TGTGCCAGCAGCTACCGACAGGGTAGCTACAATGAGCAGTTCTTC.

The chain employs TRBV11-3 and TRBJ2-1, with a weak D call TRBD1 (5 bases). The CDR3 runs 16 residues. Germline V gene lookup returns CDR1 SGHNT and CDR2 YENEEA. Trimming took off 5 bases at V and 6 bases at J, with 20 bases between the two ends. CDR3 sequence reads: CASSASDGPRANEQFF. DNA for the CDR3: TGTGCCAGCAGCGCCTCGGACGGACCCAGGGCCAATGAGCAGTTCTTC.

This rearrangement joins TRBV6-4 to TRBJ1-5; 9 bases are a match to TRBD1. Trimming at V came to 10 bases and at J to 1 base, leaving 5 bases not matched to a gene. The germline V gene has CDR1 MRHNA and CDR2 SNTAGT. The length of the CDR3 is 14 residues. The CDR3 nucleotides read TGTGCCACCTACAGGGGGCCGAGCAATCAGCCCCAGCATTTT. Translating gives CATYRGPSNQPQHF.

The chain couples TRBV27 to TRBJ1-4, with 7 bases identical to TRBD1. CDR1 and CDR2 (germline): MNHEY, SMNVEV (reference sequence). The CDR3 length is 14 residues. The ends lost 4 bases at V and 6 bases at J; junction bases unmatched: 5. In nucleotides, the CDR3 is TGTGCCAGCAGTTCCTCCGGGACAGATGAAAAACTGTTTTTT. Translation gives CASSSSGTDEKLFF.

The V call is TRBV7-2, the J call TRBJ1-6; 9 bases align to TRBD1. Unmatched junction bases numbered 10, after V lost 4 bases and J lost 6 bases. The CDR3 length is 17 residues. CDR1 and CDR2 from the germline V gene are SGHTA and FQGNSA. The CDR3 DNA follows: TGTGCCAGCAGCTCACGTAATCCGGGACAGGGTAATTCACCCCTCCACTTT. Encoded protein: CASSSRNPGQGNSPLHF. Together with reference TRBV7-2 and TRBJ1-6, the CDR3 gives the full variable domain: GAGVSQSPSNKVTEKGKDVELRCDPISGHTALYWYRQSLGQGLEFLIYFQGNSAPDKSGLPSDRFSAERTGGSVSTLTIQRTQQEDSAVYLCASSSRNPGQGNSPLHFGNGTRLTVT.

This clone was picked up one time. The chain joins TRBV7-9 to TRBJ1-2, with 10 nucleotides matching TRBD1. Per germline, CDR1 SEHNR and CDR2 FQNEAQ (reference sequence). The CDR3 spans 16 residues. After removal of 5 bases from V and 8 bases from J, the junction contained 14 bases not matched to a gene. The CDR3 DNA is TGTGCCAGCAGCGGGGTCCCGGGACAGGGGCGTCAGGGCTACACCTTC. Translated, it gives CASSGVPGQGRQGYTF.

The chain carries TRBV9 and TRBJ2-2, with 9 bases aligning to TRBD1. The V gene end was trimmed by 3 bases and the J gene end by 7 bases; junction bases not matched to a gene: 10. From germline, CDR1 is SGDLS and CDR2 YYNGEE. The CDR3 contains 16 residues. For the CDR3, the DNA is TGTGCCAGCAGCGCACAAACAGGGGGCCGGGGCGGGGAGCTGTTTTTT. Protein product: CASSAQTGGRGGELFF. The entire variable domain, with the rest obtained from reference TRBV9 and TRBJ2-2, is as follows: DSGVTQTPKHLITATGQRVTLRCSPRSGDLSVYWYQQSLDQGLQFLIQYYNGEERAKGNILERFSAQQFPDLHSELNLSSLELGDSALYFCASSAQTGGRGGELFFGEGSRLTVL.

Here the CDR3 reads CASTYSWGGWETQYF. CDR3 sequence (DNA): TGTGCCAGCACCTACTCCTGGGGGGGTTGGGAGACCCAGTACTTC. The chain joins TRBV6-5 to TRBJ2-5, with TRBD2 matching over 7 bases. The CDR3 consists of 15 residues. V dropped 7 bases and J dropped 5; count of bases not matched to a gene: 13. The germline V gene encodes CDR1 MNHEY and CDR2 SVGAGI.

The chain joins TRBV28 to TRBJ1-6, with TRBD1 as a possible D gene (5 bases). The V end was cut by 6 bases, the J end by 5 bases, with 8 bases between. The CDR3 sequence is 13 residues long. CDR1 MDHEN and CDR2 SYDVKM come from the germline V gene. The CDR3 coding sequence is TGTGCCAGCAGGCAGGGAAATAATTCACCCCTCCACTTT. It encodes CASRQGNNSPLHF.

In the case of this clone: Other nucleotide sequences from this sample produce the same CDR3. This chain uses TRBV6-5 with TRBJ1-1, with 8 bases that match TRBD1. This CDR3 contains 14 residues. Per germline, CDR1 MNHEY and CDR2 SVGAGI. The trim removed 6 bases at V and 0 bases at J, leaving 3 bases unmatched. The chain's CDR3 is CASSPTGVNTEAFF. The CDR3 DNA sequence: TGTGCCAGCAGCCCGACAGGGGTGAACACTGAAGCTTTCTTT.

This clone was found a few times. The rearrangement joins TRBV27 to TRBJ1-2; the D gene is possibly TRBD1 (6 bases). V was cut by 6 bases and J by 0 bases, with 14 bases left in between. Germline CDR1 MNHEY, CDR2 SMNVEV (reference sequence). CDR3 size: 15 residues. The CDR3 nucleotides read TGTGCCAGCAGATTTATACCAGGGGCTAACTATGGCTACACCTTC. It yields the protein CASRFIPGANYGYTF.

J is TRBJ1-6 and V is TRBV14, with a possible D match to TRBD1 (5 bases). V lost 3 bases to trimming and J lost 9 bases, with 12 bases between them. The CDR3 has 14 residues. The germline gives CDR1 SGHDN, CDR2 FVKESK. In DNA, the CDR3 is TGTGCCAGCAGCCAGGGGCGGATTGGTTCACCCCTCCACTTT. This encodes CASSQGRIGSPLHF.

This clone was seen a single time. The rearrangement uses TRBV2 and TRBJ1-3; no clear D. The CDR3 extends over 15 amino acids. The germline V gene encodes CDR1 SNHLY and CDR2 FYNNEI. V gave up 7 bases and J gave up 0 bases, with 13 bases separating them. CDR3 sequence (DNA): TGTGCCAGCACCTCAAATCGGGACTCTGGAAACACCATATATTTT. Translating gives CASTSNRDSGNTIYF. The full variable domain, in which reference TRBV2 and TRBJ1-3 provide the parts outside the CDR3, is EPEVTQTPSHQVTQMGQEVILRCVPISNHLYFYWYRQILGQKVEFLVSFYNNEISEKSEIFDDQFSVERPDGSNFTLKIRSTKLEDSAMYFCASTSNRDSGNTIYFGEGSWLTVV.

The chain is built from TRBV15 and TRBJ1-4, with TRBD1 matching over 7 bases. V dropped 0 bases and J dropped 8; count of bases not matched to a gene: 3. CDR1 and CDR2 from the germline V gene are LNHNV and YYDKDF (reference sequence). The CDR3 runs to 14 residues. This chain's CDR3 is CATSRDRGGEKLFF. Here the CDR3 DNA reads TGTGCCACCAGCAGAGATCGAGGGGGCGAAAAACTGTTTTTT.

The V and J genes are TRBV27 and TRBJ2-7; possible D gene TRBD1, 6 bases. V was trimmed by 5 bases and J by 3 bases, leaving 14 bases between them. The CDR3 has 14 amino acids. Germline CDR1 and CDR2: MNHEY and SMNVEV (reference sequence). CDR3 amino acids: CASSQTGHNYEQYF. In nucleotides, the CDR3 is TGTGCCAGCAGTCAAACGGGACATAACTACGAGCAGTACTTC.

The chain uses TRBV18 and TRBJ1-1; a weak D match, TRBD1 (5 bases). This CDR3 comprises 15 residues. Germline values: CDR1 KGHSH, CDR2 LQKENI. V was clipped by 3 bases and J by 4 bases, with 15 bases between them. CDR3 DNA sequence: TGTGCCAGCTCACCTGCAGGGTTAAGTGGCACTGAAGCTTTCTTT. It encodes CASSPAGLSGTEAFF. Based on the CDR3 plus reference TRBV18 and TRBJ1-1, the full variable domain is NAGVMQNPRHLVRRRGQEARLRCSPMKGHSHVYWYRQLPEEGLKFMVYLQKENIIDESGMPKERFSAEFPKEGPSILRIQQVVRGDSAAYFCASSPAGLSGTEAFFGQGTRLTVV.